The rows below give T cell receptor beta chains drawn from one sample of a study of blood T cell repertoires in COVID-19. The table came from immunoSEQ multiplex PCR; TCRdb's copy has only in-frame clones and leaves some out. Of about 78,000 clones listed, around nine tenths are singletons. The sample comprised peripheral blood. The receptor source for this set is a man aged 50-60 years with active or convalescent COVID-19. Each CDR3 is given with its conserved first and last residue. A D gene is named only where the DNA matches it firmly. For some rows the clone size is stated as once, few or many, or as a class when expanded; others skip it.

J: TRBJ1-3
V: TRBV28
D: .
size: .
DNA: TGTGCCAGCAACCCCGGGGATTCAGGAAACACCATATATTTT
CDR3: CASNPGDSGNTIYF

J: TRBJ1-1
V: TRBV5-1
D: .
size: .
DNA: TGCGCCAGCAGCCTGGACGCTGGGGCCACTGAAGCTTTCTTT
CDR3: CASSLDAGATEAFF

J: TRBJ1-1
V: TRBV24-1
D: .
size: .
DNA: TGTGCCACCAGTAGCGGATTTGAAGCTTTCTTT
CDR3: CATSSGFEAFF

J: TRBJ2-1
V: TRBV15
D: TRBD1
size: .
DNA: TGTGCCACCAGCGACCGGGACAGGACGTACAATGAGCAGTTCTTC
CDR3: CATSDRDRTYNEQFF

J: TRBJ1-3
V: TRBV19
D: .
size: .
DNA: TGTGCCAGTAGTGCCTCGGGGGGCACCGGAAACACCATATATTTT
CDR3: CASSASGGTGNTIYF

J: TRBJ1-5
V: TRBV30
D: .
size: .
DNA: TGTGCCTGGAGTGTTCTCGGGGAGGGGCAGCCCCAGCATTTT
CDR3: CAWSVLGEGQPQHF

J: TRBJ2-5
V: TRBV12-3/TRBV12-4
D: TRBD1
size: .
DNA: TGTGCCAGCAGCCAGGGGGCGATGGAGACCCAGTACTTC
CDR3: CASSQGAMETQYF

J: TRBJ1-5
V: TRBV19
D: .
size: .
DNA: TGTGCCAGTAGTGAGGGTTCGGGCAATCAGCCCCAGCATTTT
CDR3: CASSEGSGNQPQHF

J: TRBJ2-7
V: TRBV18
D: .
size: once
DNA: TGTGCCAGCTCACCGGAGGTCGAGCAGTACTTC
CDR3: CASSPEVEQYF

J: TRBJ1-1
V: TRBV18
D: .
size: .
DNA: TGTGCCAGCTCACTATCGGCCGGTGGAGGGAGTAAGGACACTGAAGCTTTCTTT
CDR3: CASSLSAGGGSKDTEAFF

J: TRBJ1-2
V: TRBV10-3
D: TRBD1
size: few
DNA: TGTGCCACCGGACAGGGAAACTATGGCTACACCTTC
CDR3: CATGQGNYGYTF

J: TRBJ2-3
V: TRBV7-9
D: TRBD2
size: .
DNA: TGTGCCAGCAGCTCTAGCGGGGGGGGCACAGATACGCAGTATTTT
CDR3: CASSSSGGGTDTQYF

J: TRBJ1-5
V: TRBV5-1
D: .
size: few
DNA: TGCGCCAGCAGCTTGACAGGTTTAGGCAATCAGCCCCAGCATTTT
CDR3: CASSLTGLGNQPQHF

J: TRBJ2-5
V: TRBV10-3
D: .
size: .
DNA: TGTGCCATCAGCCCGACGGCGGGGGCCCAAGAGACCCAGTACTTC
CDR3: CAISPTAGAQETQYF

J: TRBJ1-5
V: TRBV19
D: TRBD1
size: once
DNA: TGTGCCAGTAGGTCGGGACAGAAAAATCAGCCCCAGCATTTT
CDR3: CASRSGQKNQPQHF

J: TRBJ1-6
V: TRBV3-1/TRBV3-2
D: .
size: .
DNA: TGTGCCAGCAGCCAAGTGGGGGGAAATTCACCCCTCCACTTT
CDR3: CASSQVGGNSPLHF

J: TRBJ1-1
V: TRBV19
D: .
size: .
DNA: TGTGCCAGTAGGGGGTGGGAGGGGAAGGTAACTGAAGCTTTCTTT
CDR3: CASRGWEGKVTEAFF

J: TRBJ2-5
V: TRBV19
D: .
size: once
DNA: TGTGCCAGTAGTATTCGCCTGCCGGAAGAGACCCAGTACTTC
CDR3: CASSIRLPEETQYF

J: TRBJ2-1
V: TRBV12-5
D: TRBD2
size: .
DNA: TGTGCTAGTGGTGGGGGACTAGCGGGGATCAATGAGCAGTTCTTC
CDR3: CASGGGLAGINEQFF

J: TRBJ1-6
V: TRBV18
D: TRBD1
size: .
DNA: TGTGCCAGCTCACGAACAGGGGATTCACCCCTCCACTTT
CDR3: CASSRTGDSPLHF

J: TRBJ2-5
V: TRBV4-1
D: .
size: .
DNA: TGCGCCAGCAGCCCCGTGGGGGGGGCAGATTGGGAGACCCAGTACTTC
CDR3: CASSPVGGADWETQYF

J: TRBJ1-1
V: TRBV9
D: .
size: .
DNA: TGTGCCAGCAGCCCCCGGGGGGGCAGCGCTGAAGCTTTCTTT
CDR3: CASSPRGGSAEAFF

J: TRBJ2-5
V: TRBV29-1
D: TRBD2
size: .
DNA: TGCAGCGTTGGACTTCTAGCGGGGGCCATGGAGACCCAGTACTTC
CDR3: CSVGLLAGAMETQYF

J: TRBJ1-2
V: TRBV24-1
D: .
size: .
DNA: TGTGCCACCAGTGATTTTTTTCCCCCAGTTAGCCCGCGGGGCTACACCTTC
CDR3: CATSDFFPPVSPRGYTF

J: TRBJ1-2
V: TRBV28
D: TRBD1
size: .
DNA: TGTGCCAGCAGTCGACAGGGACTTAACTATGGCTACACCTTC
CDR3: CASSRQGLNYGYTF

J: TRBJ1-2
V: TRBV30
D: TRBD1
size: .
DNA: TGTGCCTGGAGTGCCGTGGGACAGGGCTATGGCTACACCTTC
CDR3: CAWSAVGQGYGYTF

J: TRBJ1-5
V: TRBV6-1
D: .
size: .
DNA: TGTGCCAGCAGTGAGGGGGGTAATCAGCCCCAGCATTTT
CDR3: CASSEGGNQPQHF

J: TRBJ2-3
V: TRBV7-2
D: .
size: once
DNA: TGTGCCAGCAGCTTGGGAAATACACCAGGGCCAGATACGCAGTATTTT
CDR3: CASSLGNTPGPDTQYF

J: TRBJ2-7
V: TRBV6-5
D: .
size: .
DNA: TGTGCCAGCAGTTACTCTCAGCAGGGGTCCTACGAGCAGTACTTC
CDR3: CASSYSQQGSYEQYF

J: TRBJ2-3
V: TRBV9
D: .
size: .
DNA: TGTGCCAGCAGCGTAGACCTCATTTCCAGAGATACGCAGTATTTT
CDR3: CASSVDLISRDTQYF

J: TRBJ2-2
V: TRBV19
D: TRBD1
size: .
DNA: TGTGCCAGTAGTATCCGGACAGGGGAGGCCGGGGAGCTGTTTTTT
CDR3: CASSIRTGEAGELFF

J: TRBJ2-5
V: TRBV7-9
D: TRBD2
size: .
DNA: TGTGCCAGCAGCGCGACCAGCGGGGGAACGGGAGAGACCCAGTACTTC
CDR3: CASSATSGGTGETQYF

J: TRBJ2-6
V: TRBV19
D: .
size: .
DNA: TGTGCCAGTAGAACCCAGGTCTCTGGGGCCAACGTCCTGACTTTC
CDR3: CASRTQVSGANVLTF